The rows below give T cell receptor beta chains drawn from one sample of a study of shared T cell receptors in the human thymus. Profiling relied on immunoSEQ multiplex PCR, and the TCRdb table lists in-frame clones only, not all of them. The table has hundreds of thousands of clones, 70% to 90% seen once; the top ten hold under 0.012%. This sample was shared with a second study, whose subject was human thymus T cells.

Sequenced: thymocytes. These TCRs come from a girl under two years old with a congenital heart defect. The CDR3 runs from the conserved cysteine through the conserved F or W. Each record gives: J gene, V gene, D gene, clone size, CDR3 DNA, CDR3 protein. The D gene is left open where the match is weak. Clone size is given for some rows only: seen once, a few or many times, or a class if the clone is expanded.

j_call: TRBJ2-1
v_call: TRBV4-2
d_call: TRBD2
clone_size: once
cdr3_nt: TGTGCCAGCAGCCAACCCAGCGGGGGGGCGTTGAATGAGCAGTTCTTC
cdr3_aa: CASSQPSGGALNEQFF

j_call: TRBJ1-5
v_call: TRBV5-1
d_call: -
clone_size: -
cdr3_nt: TGCGCCAGCAGCCCGAATCAGCCCCAGCATTTT
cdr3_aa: CASSPNQPQHF

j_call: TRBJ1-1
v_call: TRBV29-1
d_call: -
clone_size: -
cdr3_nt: TGCAGCGTTGAAGATTACCACACAGGGAAGGACACTGAAGCTTTCTTT
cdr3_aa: CSVEDYHTGKDTEAFF

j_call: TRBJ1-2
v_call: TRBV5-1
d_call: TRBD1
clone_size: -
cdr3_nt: TGCGCCAGCAGCCTCACTCAAGACAGGGGAGCGGATGGCTACACCTTC
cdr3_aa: CASSLTQDRGADGYTF

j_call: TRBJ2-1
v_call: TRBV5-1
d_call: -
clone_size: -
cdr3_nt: TGCGCCAGCAGCTCAGACAGCTGCCCCTTTCTCGTGAGCTCCTACAATGAGCAGTTCTTC
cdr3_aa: CASSSDSCPFLVSSYNEQFF

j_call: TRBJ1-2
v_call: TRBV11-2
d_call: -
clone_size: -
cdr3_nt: TGTGCCAGCAGCTTAGATGAGGGAACCCTGGGGGGCTACACCTTC
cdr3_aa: CASSLDEGTLGGYTF

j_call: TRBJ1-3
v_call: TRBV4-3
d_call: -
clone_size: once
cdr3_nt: TGCGCCAGCAGCCAAGAGGTGCCCGGTGGAAACACCATATATTTT
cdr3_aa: CASSQEVPGGNTIYF

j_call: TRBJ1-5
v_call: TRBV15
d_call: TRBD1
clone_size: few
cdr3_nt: TGTGCCACCAGCAGGGACAGGGCGAGCAATCAGCCCCAGCATTTT
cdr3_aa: CATSRDRASNQPQHF

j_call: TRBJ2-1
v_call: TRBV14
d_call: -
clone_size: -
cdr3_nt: TGTGCCAGCAGCCAAGCCGGGACTCTGCGAAGCTCCTACAATGAGCAGTTCTTC
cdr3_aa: CASSQAGTLRSSYNEQFF

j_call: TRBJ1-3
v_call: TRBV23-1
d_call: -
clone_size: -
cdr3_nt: TGCGCCAGCAATTGGGGCAGAACTGGAAACACCATATATTTT
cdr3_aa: CASNWGRTGNTIYF

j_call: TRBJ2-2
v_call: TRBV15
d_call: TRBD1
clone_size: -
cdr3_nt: TGTGCCACCAGCAGAGGCCAAGACGTGGGACAGGGGGCCGGGGAGCTGTTTTTT
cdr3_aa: CATSRGQDVGQGAGELFF

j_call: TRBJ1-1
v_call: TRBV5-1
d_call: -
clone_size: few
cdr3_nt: TGCGCCAGCAGTCATGGACAGCTTGTAACGAACACTGAAGCTTTCTTT
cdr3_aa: CASSHGQLVTNTEAFF

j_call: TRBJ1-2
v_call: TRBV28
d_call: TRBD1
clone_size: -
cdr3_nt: TGTGCCAGCAGTTTAAGTAGGACAGGGGATGGCTACACCTTC
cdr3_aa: CASSLSRTGDGYTF

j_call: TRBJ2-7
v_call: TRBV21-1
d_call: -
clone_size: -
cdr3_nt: TGTGCCAGCAGCAATGTTGTTCCGGCCCCCCGGGTTGGCTTAGCCGAGCAGTACTTC
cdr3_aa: CASSNVVPAPRVGLAEQYF

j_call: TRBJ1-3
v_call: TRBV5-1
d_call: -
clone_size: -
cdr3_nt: TGCGCCAGCAGCTTGGATCCAAATGGAAACACCATATATTTT
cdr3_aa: CASSLDPNGNTIYF

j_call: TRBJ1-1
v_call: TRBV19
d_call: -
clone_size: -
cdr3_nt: TGTGCCAGTTCATACAGAGAACCCAGGGTGCACACTGAAGCTTTCTTT
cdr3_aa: CASSYREPRVHTEAFF

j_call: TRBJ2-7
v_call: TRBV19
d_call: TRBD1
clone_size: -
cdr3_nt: TGTGCCAGTAGTATAGATCCGTGGGGGACAGGTGTGAGCTACGAGCAGTACTTC
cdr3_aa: CASSIDPWGTGVSYEQYF

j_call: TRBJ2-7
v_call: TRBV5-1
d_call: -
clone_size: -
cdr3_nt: TGCGCCAGCAGCTTGAGTTCGGGGACTCTCTACGAGCAGTACTTC
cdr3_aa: CASSLSSGTLYEQYF

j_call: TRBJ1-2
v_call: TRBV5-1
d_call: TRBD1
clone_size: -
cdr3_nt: TGCGCCAGCAGCACGCCGGGACAGGGTAAAAAGAGCTACACCTTC
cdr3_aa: CASSTPGQGKKSYTF

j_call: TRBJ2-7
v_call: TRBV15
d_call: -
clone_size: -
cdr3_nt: TGTGCCACCAGCAGAGGTCTCCCAGACGAGCAGTACTTC
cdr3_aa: CATSRGLPDEQYF

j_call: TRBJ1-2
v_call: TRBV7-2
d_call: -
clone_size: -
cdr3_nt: TGTGCCAGCAGCTTAATAATATACGGGGGGCGCGGCTACACCTTC
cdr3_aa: CASSLIIYGGRGYTF

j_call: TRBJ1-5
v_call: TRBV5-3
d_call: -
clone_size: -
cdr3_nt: TGTGCCAGAAGCCCCAAAGCACAGTCCCGGCCCCAGCATTTT
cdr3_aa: CARSPKAQSRPQHF

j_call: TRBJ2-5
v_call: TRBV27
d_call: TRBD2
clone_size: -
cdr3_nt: TGTGCCAGCAGCCCTCTAGCGGGGCGTGAGACCCAGTACTTC
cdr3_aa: CASSPLAGRETQYF

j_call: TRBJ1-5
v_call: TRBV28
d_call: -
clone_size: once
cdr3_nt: TGTGCCAGCAGGCCAAGGGAGGGGAAAGGGTATTTT
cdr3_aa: CASRPREGKGYF